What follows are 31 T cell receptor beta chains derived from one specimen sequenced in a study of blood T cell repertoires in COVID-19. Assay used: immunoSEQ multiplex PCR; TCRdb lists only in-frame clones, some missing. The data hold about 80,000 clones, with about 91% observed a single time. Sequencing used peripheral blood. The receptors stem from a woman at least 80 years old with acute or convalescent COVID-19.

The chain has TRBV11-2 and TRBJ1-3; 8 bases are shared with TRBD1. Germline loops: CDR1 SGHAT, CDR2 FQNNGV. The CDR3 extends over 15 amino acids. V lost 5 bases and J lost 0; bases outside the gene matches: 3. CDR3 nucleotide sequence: TGTGCCAGCAGCCCGGACAGGGTCTCTGGAAACACCATATATTTT. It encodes CASSPDRVSGNTIYF.

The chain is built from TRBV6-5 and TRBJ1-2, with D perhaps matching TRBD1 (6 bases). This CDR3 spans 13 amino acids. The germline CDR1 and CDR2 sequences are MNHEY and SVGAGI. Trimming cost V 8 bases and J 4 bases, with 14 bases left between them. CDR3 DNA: TGTGCCAGCGGACGACAGGACCTCTATGGCTACACCTTC. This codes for CASGRQDLYGYTF.

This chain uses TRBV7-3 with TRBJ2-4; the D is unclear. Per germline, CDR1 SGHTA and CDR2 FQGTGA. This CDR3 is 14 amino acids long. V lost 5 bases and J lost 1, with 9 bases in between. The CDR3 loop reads CASSRTGAKNIQYF. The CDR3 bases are TGTGCCAGCAGCCGTACCGGGGCCAAAAACATTCAGTACTTC.

CDR3 DNA: TGTGCCAGTAGTTCGACAGGGGGAAACCAGCCCCAGCATTTT. This translates into CASSSTGGNQPQHF. The chain combines TRBV19 with TRBJ1-5; 9 bases fit TRBD1. The CDR3 spans 14 residues. Trimming took 5 bases from V and 7 from J; bases not matched to a gene: 6. Germline CDR1 is LNHDA and CDR2 is SQIVND (reference sequence).

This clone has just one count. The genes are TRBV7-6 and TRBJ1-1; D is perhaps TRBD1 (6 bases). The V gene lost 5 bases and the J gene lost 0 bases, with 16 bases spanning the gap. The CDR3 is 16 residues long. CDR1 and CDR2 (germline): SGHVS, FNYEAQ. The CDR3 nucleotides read TGTGCCAGCAGCCCTTGGGCTGGGACATTGAACACTGAAGCTTTCTTT. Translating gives CASSPWAGTLNTEAFF.

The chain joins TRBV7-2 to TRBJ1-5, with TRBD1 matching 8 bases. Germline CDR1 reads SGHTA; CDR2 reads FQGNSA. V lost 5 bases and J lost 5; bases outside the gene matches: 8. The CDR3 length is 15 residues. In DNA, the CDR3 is TGTGCCAGCAGCGCTCGTCAGGGGGCGGATCAGCCCCAGCATTTT. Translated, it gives CASSARQGADQPQHF. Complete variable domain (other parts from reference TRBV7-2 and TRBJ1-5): GAGVSQSPSNKVTEKGKDVELRCDPISGHTALYWYRQSLGQGLEFLIYFQGNSAPDKSGLPSDRFSAERTGGSVSTLTIQRTQQEDSAVYLCASSARQGADQPQHFGDGTRLSIL.

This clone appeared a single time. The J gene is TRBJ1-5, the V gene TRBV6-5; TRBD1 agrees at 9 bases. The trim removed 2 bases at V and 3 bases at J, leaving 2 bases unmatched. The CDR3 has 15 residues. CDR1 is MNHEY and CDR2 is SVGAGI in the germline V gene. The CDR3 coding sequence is TGTGCCAGCAGTTACGACAGGGGGGACAATCAGCCCCAGCATTTT. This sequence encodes CASSYDRGDNQPQHF.

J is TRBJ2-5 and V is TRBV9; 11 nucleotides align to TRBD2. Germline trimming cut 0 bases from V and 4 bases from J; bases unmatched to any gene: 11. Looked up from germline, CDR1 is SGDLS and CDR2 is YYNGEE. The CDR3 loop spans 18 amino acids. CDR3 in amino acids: CASSVVGIAGGPPETQYF. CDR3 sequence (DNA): TGTGCCAGCAGCGTAGTTGGCATAGCGGGAGGGCCCCCAGAGACCCAGTACTTC.

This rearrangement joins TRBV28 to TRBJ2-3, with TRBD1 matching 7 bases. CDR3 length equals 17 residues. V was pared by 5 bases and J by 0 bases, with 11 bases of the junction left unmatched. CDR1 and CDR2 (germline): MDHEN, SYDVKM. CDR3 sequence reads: CASSPRNPGQSTDTQYF. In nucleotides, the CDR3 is TGTGCCAGCAGTCCACGGAATCCGGGACAGAGCACAGATACGCAGTATTTT.

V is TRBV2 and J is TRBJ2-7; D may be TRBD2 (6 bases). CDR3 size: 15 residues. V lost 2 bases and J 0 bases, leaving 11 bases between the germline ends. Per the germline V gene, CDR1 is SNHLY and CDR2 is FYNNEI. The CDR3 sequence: CASSEMGLSSYEQYF. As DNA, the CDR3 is TGTGCCAGCAGTGAAATGGGACTCTCCTCCTACGAGCAGTACTTC.

The CDR3 DNA is TGTGCCTCGGGGGGCAGGGTAGCAGATACGCAGTATTTT. This codes for CASGGRVADTQYF. This chain joins TRBV5-5 and TRBJ2-3; TRBD2 might be the D (7 bases). The V and J ends lost 10 bases and 4 bases respectively, with 16 bases between them. Germline CDR1 and CDR2: SGHKS and YYEKEE (reference sequence). The CDR3 extends over 13 amino acids.

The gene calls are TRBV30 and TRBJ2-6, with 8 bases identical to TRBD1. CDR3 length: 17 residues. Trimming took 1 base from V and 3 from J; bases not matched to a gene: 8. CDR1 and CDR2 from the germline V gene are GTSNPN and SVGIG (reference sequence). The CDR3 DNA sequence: TGTGCCTGGAGTGCTTCGACAGGGGACTTTGGGGCCAACGTCCTGACTTTC. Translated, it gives CAWSASTGDFGANVLTF.

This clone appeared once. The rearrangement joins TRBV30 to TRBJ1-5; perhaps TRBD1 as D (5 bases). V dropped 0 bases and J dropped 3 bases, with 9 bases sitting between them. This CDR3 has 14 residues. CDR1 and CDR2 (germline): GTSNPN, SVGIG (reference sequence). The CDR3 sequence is CAWSVSGNNQPQHF. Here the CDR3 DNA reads TGTGCCTGGAGTGTTTCAGGGAACAATCAGCCCCAGCATTTT.

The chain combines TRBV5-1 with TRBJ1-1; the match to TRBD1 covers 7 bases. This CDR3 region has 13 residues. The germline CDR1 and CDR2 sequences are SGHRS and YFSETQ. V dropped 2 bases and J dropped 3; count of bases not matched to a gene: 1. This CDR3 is CASSFTGDTEAFF. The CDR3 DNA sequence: TGCGCCAGCAGCTTTACAGGGGACACTGAAGCTTTCTTT.

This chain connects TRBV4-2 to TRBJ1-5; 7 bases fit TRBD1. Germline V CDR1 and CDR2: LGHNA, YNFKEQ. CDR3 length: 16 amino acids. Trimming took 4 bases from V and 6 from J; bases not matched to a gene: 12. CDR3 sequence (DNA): TGTGCCAGCAGCCCCTCAGTTCAGGGGGTCGTTCAGCCCCAGCATTTT. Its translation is CASSPSVQGVVQPQHF.

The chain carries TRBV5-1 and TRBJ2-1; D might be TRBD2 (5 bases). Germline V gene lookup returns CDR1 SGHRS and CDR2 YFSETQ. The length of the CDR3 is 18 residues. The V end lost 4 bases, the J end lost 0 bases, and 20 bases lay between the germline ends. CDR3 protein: CASSPGERAPSSYNEQFF. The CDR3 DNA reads TGCGCCAGCAGCCCCGGGGAGAGGGCCCCGAGCTCCTACAATGAGCAGTTCTTC.

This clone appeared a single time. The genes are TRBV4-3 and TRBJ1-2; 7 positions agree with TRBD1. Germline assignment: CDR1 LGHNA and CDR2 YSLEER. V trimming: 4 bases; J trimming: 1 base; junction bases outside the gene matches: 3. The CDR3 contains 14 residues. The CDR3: CASSPGGGNYGYTF. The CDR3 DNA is TGCGCCAGCAGCCCAGGGGGAGGTAACTATGGCTACACCTTC.

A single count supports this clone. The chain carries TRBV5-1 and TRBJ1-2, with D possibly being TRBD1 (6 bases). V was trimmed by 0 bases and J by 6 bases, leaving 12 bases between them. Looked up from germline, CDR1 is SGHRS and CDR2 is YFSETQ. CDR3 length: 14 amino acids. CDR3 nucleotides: TGCGCCAGCAGCTTGGAGGGAAGACAGGATGGCTACACCTTC. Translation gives CASSLEGRQDGYTF.

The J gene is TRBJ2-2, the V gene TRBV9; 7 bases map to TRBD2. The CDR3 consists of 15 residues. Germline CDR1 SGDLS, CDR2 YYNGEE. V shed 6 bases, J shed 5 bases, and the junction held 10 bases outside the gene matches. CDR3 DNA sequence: TGTGCCAGCACCTTCTCCGCTAGCGGTACCGGGGAGCTGTTTTTT. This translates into CASTFSASGTGELFF.

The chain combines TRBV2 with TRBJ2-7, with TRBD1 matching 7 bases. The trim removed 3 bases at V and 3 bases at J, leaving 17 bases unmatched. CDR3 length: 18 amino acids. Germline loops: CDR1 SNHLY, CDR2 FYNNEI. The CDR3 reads CASSEGQRMSLWYYEQYF. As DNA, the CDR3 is TGTGCCAGCAGTGAGGGACAGCGGATGAGCTTATGGTACTACGAGCAGTACTTC.

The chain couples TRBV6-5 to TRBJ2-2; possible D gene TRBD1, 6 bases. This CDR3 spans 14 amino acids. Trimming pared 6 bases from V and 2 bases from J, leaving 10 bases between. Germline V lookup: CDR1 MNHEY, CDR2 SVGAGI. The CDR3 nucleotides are TGTGCCAGCAGCCGGGGACACAACACCGGGGAGCTGTTTTTT. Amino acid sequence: CASSRGHNTGELFF.

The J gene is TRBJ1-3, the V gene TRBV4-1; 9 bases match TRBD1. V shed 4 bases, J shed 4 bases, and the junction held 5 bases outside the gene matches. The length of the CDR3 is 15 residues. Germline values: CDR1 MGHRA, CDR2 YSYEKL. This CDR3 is CASSPDRGTGNTIYF. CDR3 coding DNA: TGCGCCAGCAGCCCCGACAGGGGGACAGGAAACACCATATATTTT.

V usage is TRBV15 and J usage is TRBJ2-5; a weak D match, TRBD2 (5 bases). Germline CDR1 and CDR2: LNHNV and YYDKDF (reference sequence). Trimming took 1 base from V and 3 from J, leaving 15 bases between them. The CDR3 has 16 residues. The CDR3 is CATSRGTGKAEETQYF. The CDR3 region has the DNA TGTGCCACCAGCAGAGGAACCGGGAAGGCGGAAGAGACCCAGTACTTC.

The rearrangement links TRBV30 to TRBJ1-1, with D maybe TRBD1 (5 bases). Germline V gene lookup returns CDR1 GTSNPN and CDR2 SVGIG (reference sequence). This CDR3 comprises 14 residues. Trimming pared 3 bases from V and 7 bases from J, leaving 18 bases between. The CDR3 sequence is CAWRGPLGSDEAFF. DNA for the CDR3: TGTGCCTGGAGGGGGCCTTTAGGGTCGGATGAAGCTTTCTTT.

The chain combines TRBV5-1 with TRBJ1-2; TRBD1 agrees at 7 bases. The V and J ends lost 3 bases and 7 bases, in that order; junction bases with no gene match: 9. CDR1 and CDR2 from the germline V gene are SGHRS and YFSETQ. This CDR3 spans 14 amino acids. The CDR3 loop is CASSSTETGIGYTF. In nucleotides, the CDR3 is TGCGCCAGCAGCTCTACGGAGACAGGGATTGGCTACACCTTC.

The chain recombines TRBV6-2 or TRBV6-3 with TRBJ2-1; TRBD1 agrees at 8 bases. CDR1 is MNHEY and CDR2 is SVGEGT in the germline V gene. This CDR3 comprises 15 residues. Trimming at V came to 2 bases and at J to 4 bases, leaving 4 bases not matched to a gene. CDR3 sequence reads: CASSYVRGLYNEQFF. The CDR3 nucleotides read TGTGCCAGCAGTTACGTCAGGGGGCTATACAATGAGCAGTTCTTC.

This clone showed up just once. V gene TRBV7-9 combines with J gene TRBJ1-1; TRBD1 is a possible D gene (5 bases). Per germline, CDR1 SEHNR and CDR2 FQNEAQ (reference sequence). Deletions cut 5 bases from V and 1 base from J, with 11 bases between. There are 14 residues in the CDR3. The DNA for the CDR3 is TGTGCCAGCAGCCAATTAAGGGGGAACACTGAAGCTTTCTTT. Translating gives CASSQLRGNTEAFF.

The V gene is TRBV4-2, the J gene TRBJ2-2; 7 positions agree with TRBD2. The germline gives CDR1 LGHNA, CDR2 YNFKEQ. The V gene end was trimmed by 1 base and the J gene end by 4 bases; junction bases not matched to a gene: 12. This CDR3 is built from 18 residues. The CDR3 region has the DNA TGTGCCAGCAGCCAAGGACTAGCCTCCCTCCTGACCACCGGGGAGCTGTTTTTT. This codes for CASSQGLASLLTTGELFF.

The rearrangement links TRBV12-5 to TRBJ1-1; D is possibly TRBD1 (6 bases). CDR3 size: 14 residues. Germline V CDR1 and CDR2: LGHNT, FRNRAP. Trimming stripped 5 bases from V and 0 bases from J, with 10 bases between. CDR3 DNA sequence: TGTGCTAGTGGTACAGGGCCACTGAACACTGAAGCTTTCTTT. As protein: CASGTGPLNTEAFF.

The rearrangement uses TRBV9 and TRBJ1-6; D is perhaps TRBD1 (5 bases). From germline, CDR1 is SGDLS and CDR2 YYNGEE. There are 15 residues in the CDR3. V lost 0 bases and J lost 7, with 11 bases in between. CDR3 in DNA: TGTGCCAGCAGCGTAGCAGGCAGGGAAAATTCACCCCTCCACTTT. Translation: CASSVAGRENSPLHF. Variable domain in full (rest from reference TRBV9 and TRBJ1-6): DSGVTQTPKHLITATGQRVTLRCSPRSGDLSVYWYQQSLDQGLQFLIQYYNGEERAKGNILERFSAQQFPDLHSELNLSSLELGDSALYFCASSVAGRENSPLHFGNGTRLTVT.

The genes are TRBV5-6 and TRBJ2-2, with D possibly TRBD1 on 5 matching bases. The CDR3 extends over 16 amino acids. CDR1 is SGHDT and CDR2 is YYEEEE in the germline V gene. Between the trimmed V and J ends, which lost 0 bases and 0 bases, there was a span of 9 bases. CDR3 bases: TGTGCCAGCAGCTTGGAATCAGGGCCGAACACCGGGGAGCTGTTTTTT. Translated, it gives CASSLESGPNTGELFF.